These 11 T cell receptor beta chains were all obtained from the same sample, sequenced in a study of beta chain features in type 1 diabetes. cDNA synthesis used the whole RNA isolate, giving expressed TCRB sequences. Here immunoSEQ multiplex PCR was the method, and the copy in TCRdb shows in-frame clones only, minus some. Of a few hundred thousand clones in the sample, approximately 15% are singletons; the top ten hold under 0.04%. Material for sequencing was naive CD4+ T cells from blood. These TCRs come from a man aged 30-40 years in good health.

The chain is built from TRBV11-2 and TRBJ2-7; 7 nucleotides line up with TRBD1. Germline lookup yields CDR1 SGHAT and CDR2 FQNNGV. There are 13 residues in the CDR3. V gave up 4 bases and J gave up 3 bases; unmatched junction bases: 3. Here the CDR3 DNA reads TGTGCCAGCAGCTCCACAGGGGTCTACGAGCAGTACTTC. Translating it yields CASSSTGVYEQYF.

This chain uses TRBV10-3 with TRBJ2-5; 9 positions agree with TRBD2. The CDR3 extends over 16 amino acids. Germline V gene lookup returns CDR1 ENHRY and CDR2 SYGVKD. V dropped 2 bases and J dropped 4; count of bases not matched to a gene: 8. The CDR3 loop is CAISELGGGASETQYF. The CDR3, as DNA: TGTGCCATCAGTGAGCTGGGCGGGGGGGCCTCAGAGACCCAGTACTTC.

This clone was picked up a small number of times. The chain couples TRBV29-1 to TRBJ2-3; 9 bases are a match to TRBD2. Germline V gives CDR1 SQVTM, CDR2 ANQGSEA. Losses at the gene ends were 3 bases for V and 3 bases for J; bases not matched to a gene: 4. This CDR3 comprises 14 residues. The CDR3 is CSVEAGGLTDTQYF. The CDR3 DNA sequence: TGCAGCGTTGAGGCGGGGGGGTTGACAGATACGCAGTATTTT.

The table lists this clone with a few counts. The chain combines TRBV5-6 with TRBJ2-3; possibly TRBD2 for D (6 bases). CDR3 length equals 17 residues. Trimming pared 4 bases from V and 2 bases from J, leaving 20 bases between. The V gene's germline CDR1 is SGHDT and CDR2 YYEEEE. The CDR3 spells CASSKPTGDSYTDTQYF. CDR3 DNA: TGTGCCAGCAGCAAGCCAACGGGGGACTCTTACACAGATACGCAGTATTTT.

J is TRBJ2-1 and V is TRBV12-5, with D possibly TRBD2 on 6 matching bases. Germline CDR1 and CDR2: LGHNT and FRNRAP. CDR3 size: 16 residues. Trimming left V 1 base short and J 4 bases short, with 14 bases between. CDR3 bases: TGTGCTAGTGGTTTGGGACTGGCGGGATTGTACAATGAGCAGTTCTTC. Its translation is CASGLGLAGLYNEQFF.

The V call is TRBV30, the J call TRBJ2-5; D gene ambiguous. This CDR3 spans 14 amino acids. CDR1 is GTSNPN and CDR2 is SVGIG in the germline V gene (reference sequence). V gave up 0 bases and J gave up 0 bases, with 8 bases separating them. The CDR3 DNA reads TGTGCCTGGAGTGTACGGCTTTACCAAGAGACCCAGTACTTC. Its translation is CAWSVRLYQETQYF. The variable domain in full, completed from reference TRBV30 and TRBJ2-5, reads SQTIHQWPATLVQPVGSPLSLECTVEGTSNPNLYWYRQAAGRGLQLLFYSVGIGQISSEVPQNLSASRPQDRQFILSSKKLLLSDSGFYLCAWSVRLYQETQYFGPGTRLLVL.

CDR3 DNA: TGCGCCAGCAGCACAGGGACAGGGGCCGCCTACGAGCAGTACTTC. This codes for CASSTGTGAAYEQYF. The genes are TRBV5-1 and TRBJ2-7; 10 nucleotides match TRBD1. Germline values: CDR1 SGHRS, CDR2 YFSETQ. The CDR3 consists of 15 residues. Trimming at V came to 4 bases and at J to 2 bases, leaving 6 bases not matched to a gene.

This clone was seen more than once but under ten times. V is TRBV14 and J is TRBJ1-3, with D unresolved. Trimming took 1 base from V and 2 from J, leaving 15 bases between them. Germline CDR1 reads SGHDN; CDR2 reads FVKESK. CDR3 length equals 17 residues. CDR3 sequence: CASSQGRLKAAGNTIYF. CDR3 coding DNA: TGTGCCAGCAGCCAAGGGAGGCTCAAGGCTGCTGGAAACACCATATATTTT.

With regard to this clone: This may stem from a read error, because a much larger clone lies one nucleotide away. The CDR3 DNA follows: TGTGCCAGCAGTGCCGGACTAGCGGGGCGGCAATCCGAGCGGTACTTC. Its protein product is CASSAGLAGRQSERYF. The gene calls are TRBV25-1 and TRBJ2-7; 12 bases align to TRBD2. Germline loops: CDR1 MGHDK, CDR2 SYGVNS. The CDR3 runs 16 residues.

The CDR3 DNA is TGCAGCGTTCGACCAGGGGGCGCGTCCACAGATACGCAGTATTTT. It specifies CSVRPGGASTDTQYF. The chain carries TRBV29-1 and TRBJ2-3; 8 bases agree with TRBD1. Losses at the gene ends were 5 bases for V and 2 bases for J; bases not matched to a gene: 9. CDR1 is SQVTM and CDR2 is ANQGSEA in the germline V gene. This CDR3 is built from 15 residues.

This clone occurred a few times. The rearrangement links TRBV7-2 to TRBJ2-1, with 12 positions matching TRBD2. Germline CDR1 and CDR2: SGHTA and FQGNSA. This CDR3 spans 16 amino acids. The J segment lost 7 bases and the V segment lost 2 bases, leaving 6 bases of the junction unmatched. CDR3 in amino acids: CASSLSLAGGANEQFF. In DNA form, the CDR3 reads TGTGCCAGCAGCTTATCTCTAGCGGGAGGGGCGAATGAGCAGTTCTTC.